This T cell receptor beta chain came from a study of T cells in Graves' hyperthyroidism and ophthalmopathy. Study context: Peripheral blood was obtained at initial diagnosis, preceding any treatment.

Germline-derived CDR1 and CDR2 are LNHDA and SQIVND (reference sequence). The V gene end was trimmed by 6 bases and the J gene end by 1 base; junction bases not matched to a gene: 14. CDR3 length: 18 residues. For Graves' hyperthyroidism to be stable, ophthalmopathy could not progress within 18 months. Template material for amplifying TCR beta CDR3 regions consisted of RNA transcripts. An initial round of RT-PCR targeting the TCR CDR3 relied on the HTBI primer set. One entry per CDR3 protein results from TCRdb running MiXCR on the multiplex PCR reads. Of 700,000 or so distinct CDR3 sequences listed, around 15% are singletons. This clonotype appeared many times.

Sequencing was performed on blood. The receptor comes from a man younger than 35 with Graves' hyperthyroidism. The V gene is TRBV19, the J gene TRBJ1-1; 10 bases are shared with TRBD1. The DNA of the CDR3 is TGTGCCAGTAGCCGTCTGCTTACTGGGACAGGGGCGAACACTGAAGCTTTCTTT. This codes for CASSRLLTGTGANTEAFF.